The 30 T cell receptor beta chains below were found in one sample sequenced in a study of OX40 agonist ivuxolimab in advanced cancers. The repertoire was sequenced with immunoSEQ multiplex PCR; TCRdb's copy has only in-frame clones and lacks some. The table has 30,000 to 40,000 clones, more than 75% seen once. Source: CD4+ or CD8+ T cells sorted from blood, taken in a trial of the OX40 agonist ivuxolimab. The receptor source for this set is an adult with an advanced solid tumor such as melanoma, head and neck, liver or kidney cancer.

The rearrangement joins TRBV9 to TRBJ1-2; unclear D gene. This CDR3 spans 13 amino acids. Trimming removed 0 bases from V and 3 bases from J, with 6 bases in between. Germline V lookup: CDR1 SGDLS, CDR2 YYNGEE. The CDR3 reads CASSVVIHYGYTF. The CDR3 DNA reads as TGTGCCAGCAGCGTAGTAATCCACTATGGCTACACCTTC.

In DNA, the CDR3 is TGTGCCAGCAGCCCGGTGGGGGAATCTAGCACAGATACGCAGTATTTT. This encodes CASSPVGESSTDTQYF. The chain recombines TRBV4-2 with TRBJ2-3; either TRBD1 or TRBD2 may supply D (5 bases each). The germline V gene encodes CDR1 LGHNA and CDR2 YNFKEQ. This CDR3 region has 16 residues. The V and J ends lost 4 bases and 0 bases respectively, with 14 bases between them.

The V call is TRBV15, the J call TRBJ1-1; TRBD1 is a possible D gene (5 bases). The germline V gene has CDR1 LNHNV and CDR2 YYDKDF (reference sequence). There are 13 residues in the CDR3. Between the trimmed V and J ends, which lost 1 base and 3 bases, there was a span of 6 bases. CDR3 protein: CATSRVGDTEAFF. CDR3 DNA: TGTGCCACCAGCAGAGTAGGGGACACTGAAGCTTTCTTT.

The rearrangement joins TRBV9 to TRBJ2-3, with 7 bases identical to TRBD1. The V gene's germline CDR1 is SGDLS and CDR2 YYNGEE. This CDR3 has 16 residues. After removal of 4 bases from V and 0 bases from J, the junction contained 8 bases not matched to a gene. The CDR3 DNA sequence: TGTGCCAGCAGCACCCGACAGGGAGCTAGCACAGATACGCAGTATTTT. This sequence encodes CASSTRQGASTDTQYF.

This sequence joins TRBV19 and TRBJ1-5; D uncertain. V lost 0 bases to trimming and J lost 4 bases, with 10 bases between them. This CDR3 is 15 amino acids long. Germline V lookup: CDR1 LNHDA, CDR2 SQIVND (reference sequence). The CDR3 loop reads CASSIEVSGNQPQHF. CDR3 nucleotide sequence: TGTGCCAGTAGTATAGAGGTCTCGGGGAATCAGCCCCAGCATTTT.

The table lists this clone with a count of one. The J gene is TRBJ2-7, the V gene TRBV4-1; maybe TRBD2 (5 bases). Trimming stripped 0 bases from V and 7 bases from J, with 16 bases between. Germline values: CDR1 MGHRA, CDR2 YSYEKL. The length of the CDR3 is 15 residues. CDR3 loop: CASSQDGEGSKEQYF. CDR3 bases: TGCGCCAGCAGCCAAGATGGGGAAGGGAGTAAAGAGCAGTACTTC.

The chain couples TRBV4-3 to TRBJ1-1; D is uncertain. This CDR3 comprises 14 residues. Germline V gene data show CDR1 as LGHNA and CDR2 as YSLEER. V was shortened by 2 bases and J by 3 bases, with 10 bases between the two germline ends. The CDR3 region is CASSQSAGYTEAFF. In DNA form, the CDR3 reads TGCGCCAGCAGCCAATCGGCCGGTTACACTGAAGCTTTCTTT.

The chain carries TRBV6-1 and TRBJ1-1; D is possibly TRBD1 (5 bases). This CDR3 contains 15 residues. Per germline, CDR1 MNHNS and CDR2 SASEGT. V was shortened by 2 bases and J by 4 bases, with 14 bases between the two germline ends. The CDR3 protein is CASSELRGAGTEAFF. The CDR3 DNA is TGTGCCAGCAGTGAATTAAGGGGCGCAGGCACTGAAGCTTTCTTT.

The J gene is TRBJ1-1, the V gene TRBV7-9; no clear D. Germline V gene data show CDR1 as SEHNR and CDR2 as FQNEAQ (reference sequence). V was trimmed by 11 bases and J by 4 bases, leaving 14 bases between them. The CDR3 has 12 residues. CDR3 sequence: CAGRRGGTEAFF. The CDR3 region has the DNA TGTGCCGGGAGGAGAGGTGGCACTGAAGCTTTCTTT.

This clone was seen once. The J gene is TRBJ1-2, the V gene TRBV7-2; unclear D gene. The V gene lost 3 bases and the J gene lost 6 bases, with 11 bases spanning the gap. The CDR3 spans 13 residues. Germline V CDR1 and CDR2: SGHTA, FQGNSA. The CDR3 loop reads CASSFTPGDGYTF. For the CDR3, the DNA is TGTGCCAGCAGCTTCACTCCGGGTGATGGCTACACCTTC.

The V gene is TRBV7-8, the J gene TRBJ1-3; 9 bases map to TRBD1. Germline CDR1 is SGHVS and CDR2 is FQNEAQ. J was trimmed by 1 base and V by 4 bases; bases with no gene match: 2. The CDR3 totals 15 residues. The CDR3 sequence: CASSSGTGSGNTIYF. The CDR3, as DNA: TGTGCCAGCAGCTCAGGGACAGGGTCTGGAAACACCATATATTTT.

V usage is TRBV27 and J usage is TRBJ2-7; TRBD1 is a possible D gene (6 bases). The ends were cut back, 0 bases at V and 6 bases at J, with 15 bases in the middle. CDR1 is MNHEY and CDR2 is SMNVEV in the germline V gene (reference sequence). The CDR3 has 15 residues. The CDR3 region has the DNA TGTGCCAGCAGTTTATCGGAACAGGGATCTTCCGAGCAGTACTTC. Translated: CASSLSEQGSSEQYF.

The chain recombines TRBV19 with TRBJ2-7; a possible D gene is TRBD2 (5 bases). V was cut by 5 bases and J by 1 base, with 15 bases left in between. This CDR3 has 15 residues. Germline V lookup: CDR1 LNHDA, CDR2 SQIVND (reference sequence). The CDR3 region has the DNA TGTGCCAGTAGTCCTGTCTCGGGGAAATCCTACGAGCAGTACTTC. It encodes CASSPVSGKSYEQYF.

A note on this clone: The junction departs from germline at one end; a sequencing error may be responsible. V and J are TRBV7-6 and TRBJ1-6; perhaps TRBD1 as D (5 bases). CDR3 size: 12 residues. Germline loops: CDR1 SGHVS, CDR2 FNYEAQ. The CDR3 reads CASRLGDSPLHF. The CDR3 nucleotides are TGTGCCAGCAGACTGGGGGATTCGCCCCTCCACTTT.

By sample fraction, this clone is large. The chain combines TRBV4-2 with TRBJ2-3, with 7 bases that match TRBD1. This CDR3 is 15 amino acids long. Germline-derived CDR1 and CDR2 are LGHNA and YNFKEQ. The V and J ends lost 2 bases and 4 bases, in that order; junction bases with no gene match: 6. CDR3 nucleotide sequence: TGTGCCAGCAGCCAAAAGGGGGCAGGGCCAGATACGCAGTATTTT. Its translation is CASSQKGAGPDTQYF.

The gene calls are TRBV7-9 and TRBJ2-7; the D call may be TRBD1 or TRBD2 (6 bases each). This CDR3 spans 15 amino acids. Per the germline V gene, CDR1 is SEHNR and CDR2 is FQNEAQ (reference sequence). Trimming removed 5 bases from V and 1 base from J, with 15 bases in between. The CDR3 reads CASSGGTRLSYEQYF. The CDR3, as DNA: TGTGCCAGCAGCGGAGGGACAAGACTATCCTACGAGCAGTACTTC. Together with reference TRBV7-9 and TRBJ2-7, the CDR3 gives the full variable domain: DTGVSQNPRHKITKRGQNVTFRCDPISEHNRLYWYRQTLGQGPEFLTYFQNEAQLEKSRLLSDRFSAERPKGSFSTLEIQRTEQGDSAMYLCASSGGTRLSYEQYFGPGTRLTVT.

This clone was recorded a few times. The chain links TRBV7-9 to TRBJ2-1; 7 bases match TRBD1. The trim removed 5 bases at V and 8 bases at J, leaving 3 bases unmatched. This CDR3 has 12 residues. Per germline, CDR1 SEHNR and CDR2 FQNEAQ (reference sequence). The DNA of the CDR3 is TGTGCCAGCAGCCAGGGGGTTGATGAGCAGTTCTTC. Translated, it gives CASSQGVDEQFF. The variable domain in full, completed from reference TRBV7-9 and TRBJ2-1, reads DTGVSQNPRHKITKRGQNVTFRCDPISEHNRLYWYRQTLGQGPEFLTYFQNEAQLEKSRLLSDRFSAERPKGSFSTLEIQRTEQGDSAMYLCASSQGVDEQFFGPGTRLTVL.

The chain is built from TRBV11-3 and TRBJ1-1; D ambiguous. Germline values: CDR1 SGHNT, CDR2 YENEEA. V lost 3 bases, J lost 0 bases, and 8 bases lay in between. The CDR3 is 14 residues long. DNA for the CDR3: TGTGCCAGCAGCTTTTGGACGGTGAACACTGAAGCTTTCTTT. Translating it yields CASSFWTVNTEAFF.

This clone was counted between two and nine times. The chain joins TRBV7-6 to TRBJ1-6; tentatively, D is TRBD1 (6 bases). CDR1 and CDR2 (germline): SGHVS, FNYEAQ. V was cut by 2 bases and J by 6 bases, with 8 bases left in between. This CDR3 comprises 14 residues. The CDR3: CASSLRQVNSPLHF. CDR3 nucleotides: TGTGCCAGCAGCTTACGACAGGTTAATTCACCCCTCCACTTT.

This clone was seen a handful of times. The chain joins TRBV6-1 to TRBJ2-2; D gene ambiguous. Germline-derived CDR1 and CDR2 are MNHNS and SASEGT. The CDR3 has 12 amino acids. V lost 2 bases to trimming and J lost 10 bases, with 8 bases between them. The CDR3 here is CASSEYGKELFF. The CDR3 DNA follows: TGTGCCAGCAGTGAATATGGGAAGGAGCTGTTTTTT.

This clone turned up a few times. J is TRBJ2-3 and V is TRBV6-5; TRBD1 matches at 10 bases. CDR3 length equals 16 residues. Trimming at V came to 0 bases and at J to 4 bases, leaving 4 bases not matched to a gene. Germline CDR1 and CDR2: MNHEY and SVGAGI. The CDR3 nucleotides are TGTGCCAGCAGTTACTCTCCGGGACAGGGGTCAGATACGCAGTATTTT. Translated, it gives CASSYSPGQGSDTQYF.

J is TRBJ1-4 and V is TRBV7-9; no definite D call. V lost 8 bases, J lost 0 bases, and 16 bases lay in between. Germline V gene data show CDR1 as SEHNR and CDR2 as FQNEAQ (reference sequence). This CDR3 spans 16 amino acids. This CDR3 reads CASRPEDRTTNEKLFF. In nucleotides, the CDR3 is TGTGCCAGCCGGCCCGAGGACCGTACAACTAATGAAAAACTGTTTTTT. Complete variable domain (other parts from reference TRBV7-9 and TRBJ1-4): DTGVSQNPRHKITKRGQNVTFRCDPISEHNRLYWYRQTLGQGPEFLTYFQNEAQLEKSRLLSDRFSAERPKGSFSTLEIQRTEQGDSAMYLCASRPEDRTTNEKLFFGSGTQLSVL.

In DNA, the CDR3 is TGCGCCAGCAGCTCCCGTGAGGGGGCCAACGTCCTGACTTTC. It encodes CASSSREGANVLTF. The rearrangement uses TRBV5-1 and TRBJ2-6; D is uncertain. The ends were cut back, 3 bases at V and 4 bases at J, with 8 bases in the middle. Germline V CDR1 and CDR2: SGHRS, YFSETQ. The CDR3 has 14 residues.

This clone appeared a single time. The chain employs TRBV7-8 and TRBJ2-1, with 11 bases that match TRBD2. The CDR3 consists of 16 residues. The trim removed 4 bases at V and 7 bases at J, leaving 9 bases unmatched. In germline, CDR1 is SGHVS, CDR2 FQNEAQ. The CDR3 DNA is TGTGCCAGCAGCTCTAGCGGGGGGAGAGGTTTTAATGAGCAGTTCTTC. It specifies CASSSSGGRGFNEQFF. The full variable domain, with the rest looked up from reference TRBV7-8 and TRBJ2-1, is GAGVSQSPRYKVAKRGQDVALRCDPISGHVSLFWYQQALGQGPEFLTYFQNEAQLDKSGLPSDRFFAERPEGSVSTLKIQRTQQEDSAVYLCASSSSGGRGFNEQFFGPGTRLTVL.

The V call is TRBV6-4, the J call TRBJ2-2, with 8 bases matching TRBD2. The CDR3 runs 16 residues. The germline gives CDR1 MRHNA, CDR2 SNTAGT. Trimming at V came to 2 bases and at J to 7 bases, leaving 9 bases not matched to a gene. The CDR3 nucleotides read TGTGCCAGCAGTGACCACCTCGCGGGGGGAATCGGGGAGCTGTTTTTT. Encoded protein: CASSDHLAGGIGELFF.

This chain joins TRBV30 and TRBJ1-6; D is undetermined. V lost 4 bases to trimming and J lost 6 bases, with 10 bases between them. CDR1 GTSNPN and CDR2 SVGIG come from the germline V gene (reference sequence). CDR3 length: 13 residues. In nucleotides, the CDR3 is TGTGCCTGGACCTCCTCGCTTAATTCACCCCTCCACTTT. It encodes CAWTSSLNSPLHF.

The CDR3 region is CASRPGGRQPQHF. CDR3 coding DNA: TGTGCCAGCAGACCAGGGGGAAGGCAGCCCCAGCATTTT. The genes are TRBV6-5 and TRBJ1-5; 7 bases agree with TRBD1. The CDR3 runs 13 residues. The V gene end was trimmed by 6 bases and the J gene end by 7 bases; junction bases not matched to a gene: 6. CDR1 is MNHEY and CDR2 is SVGAGI in the germline V gene.

The CDR3 nucleotides read TGTGCCAGCAGCCCTGGGTCCGCTGAAGCTTTCTTT. Protein: CASSPGSAEAFF. This chain joins TRBV7-9 and TRBJ1-1, with D hard to call. The CDR3 loop spans 12 amino acids. The V gene lost 5 bases and the J gene lost 6 bases, with 10 bases spanning the gap. Germline lookup yields CDR1 SEHNR and CDR2 FQNEAQ (reference sequence). The variable domain in full, completed from reference TRBV7-9 and TRBJ1-1, reads DTGVSQNPRHKITKRGQNVTFRCDPISEHNRLYWYRQTLGQGPEFLTYFQNEAQLEKSRLLSDRFSAERPKGSFSTLEIQRTEQGDSAMYLCASSPGSAEAFFGQGTRLTVV.

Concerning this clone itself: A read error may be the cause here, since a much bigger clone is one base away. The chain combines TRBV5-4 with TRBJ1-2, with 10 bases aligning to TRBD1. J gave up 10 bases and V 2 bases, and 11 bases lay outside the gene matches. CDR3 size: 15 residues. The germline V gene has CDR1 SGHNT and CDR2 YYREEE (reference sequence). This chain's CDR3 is CASSFTDRGLNDYTF. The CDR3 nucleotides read TGTGCCAGCAGCTTCACAGACAGGGGGCTCAATGACTACACCTTC.

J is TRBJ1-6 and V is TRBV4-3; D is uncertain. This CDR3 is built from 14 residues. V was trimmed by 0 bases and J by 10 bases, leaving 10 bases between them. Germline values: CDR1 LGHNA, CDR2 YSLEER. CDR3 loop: CASSQDSDQSPLHF. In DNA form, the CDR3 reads TGCGCCAGCAGCCAAGATAGCGACCAATCACCCCTCCACTTT.